A single sample gave rise to the 29 T cell receptor beta chains below, sequenced in a study of T cells in Graves' hyperthyroidism and ophthalmopathy. The investigators amplified TCR beta CDR3 regions from RNA transcripts. The HTBI primer set served for first-round RT-PCR of the TCR CDR3. TCRdb called the multiplex PCR reads again in MiXCR, with one record for every CDR3 protein. The sample consists of approximately 600,000 distinct CDR3 sequences, about 20% of them appearing once. Source material: blood. Receptors originate from a man aged 25 to 45 with Graves' ophthalmopathy.

This clonotype showed up many times. This rearrangement joins TRBV2 to TRBJ2-1, with 7 bases lining up with TRBD1. Germline loops: CDR1 SNHLY, CDR2 FYNNEI. The trim removed 3 bases at V and 6 bases at J, leaving 11 bases unmatched. The CDR3 is 16 amino acids. The CDR3 protein is CASSELGDSLRNEQFF. CDR3 coding DNA: TGTGCCAGCAGTGAGTTAGGGGACAGCCTTCGCAATGAGCAGTTCTTC.

This clonotype has only a few counts. V is TRBV24-1 and J is TRBJ1-3; D is unresolved. There are 13 residues in the CDR3. Germline V gives CDR1 KGHDR, CDR2 SFDVKD. V was clipped by 0 bases and J by 4 bases, with 3 bases between them. The CDR3 is CATSDLLGNTIYF. CDR3 in DNA: TGTGCCACCAGTGATTTGCTCGGAAACACCATATATTTT.

This clonotype has more than one count but fewer than ten. The rearrangement uses TRBV10-3 and TRBJ2-2; TRBD2 matches at 8 bases. Trimming took 3 bases from V and 0 from J; bases not matched to a gene: 12. The germline V gene encodes CDR1 ENHRY and CDR2 SYGVKD. CDR3 length: 19 amino acids. The DNA for the CDR3 is TGTGCCATCAGTGACGTCGGCATAGCGGGATCCGCGAACACCGGGGAGCTGTTTTTT. This codes for CAISDVGIAGSANTGELFF.

Concerning this clonotype itself: One junction end does not reproduce the germline sequence, and a read error may be involved. The V call is TRBV6-1, the J call TRBJ1-1; D remains ambiguous. CDR1 MNHNS and CDR2 SASEGT come from the germline V gene. The CDR3 runs to 10 residues. CDR3 in amino acids: CGVGYTEAFF. The CDR3 DNA reads TGCGGAGTGGGATACACTGAAGCTTTCTTT.

This sequence joins TRBV4-3 and TRBJ2-7; D gene ambiguous. The V gene lost 4 bases and the J gene lost 3 bases, with 16 bases spanning the gap. CDR1 is LGHNA and CDR2 is YSLEER in the germline V gene. This CDR3 has 15 residues. CDR3 sequence reads: CASSRDGYLNYEQYF. The CDR3 DNA sequence: TGCGCCAGCAGCCGAGATGGATACCTAAACTACGAGCAGTACTTC.

This clonotype occurred a few times. The V gene is TRBV15, the J gene TRBJ2-7, with 7 bases identical to TRBD2. V shed 0 bases and J 2 bases; nucleotides not matched to a gene: 4. Germline V gene data show CDR1 as LNHNV and CDR2 as YYDKDF (reference sequence). The CDR3 has 15 residues. CDR3 sequence reads: CATSRERELPYEQYF. As DNA, the CDR3 is TGTGCCACCAGCAGAGAGCGGGAGTTACCCTACGAGCAGTACTTC.

This clonotype occurred many times. CDR3 amino acids: CSVKAGPYNEQFF. CDR3 nucleotide sequence: TGCAGTGTCAAAGCGGGACCCTACAATGAGCAGTTCTTC. V usage is TRBV20-1 and J usage is TRBJ2-1, with 7 positions matching TRBD2. Trimming at V came to 7 bases and at J to 2 bases, leaving 5 bases not matched to a gene. CDR1 is DFQATT, CDR2 SNEGSKA, per germline (reference sequence). The CDR3 is 13 residues long.

This clonotype was seen many times. The chain couples TRBV12-3 or TRBV12-4 to TRBJ2-5, with TRBD2 identical over 9 bases. Trimming cost V 4 bases and J 5 bases; bases outside gene matches: 8. The CDR3 length is 15 residues. CDR3 nucleotide sequence: TGTGCCAGCAGTTCGACTAGCGGCCTCGGGGAGACCCAGTACTTC. Translation gives CASSSTSGLGETQYF.

The gene calls are TRBV6-6 and TRBJ1-1; D is ambiguous. Germline assignment: CDR1 MNHNY and CDR2 SVGAGI (reference sequence). This CDR3 is 16 amino acids long. The V end was cut by 0 bases, the J end by 1 base, with 12 bases between. The CDR3 here is CASSYSTGMGNTEAFF. CDR3 bases: TGTGCCAGCAGTTACTCGACCGGGATGGGGAACACTGAAGCTTTCTTT.

The table lists this clonotype with many counts. CDR3 sequence: CAISERAGANEQYF. DNA for the CDR3: TGTGCCATCAGTGAGCGAGCGGGAGCTAATGAGCAGTACTTC. J is TRBJ2-7 and V is TRBV10-3; 8 nucleotides match TRBD2. CDR3 length: 14 amino acids. Germline assignment: CDR1 ENHRY and CDR2 SYGVKD. V lost 2 bases to trimming and J lost 7 bases; unmatched junction nucleotides: 7.

At least ten counts were recorded for this clonotype. The CDR3 is CASSALDRGPGYTF. The CDR3 coding sequence is TGTGCCAGCAGTGCATTGGACAGGGGGCCCGGCTACACCTTC. The chain joins TRBV28 to TRBJ1-2, with TRBD1 matching 11 bases. The V gene's germline CDR1 is MDHEN and CDR2 SYDVKM. The CDR3 is 14 residues long. Germline trimming cut 5 bases from V and 8 bases from J; bases unmatched to any gene: 7.

There are many counts of this clonotype. V usage is TRBV7-9 and J usage is TRBJ1-5, with no clear D. Between the trimmed V and J ends, which lost 1 base and 1 base, there was a span of 5 bases. The CDR3 totals 14 residues. The germline gives CDR1 SEHNR, CDR2 FQNEAQ (reference sequence). This CDR3 reads CASSLDGSNQPQHF. The CDR3, as DNA: TGTGCCAGCAGCTTAGACGGGAGCAATCAGCCCCAGCATTTT.

The chain combines TRBV4-1 with TRBJ2-2; 7 bases map to TRBD2. Germline CDR1 MGHRA, CDR2 YSYEKL. V dropped 0 bases and J dropped 2; count of bases not matched to a gene: 9. This CDR3 is built from 18 residues. The CDR3, as DNA: TGCGCCAGCAGCCAAGAAATCGTACTAGCGCTTAACACCGGGGAGCTGTTTTTT. Protein product: CASSQEIVLALNTGELFF.

This clonotype was detected a few times. The chain joins TRBV6-2 or TRBV6-3 to TRBJ1-1; D not certain. This CDR3 comprises 15 residues. Trimming cost V 4 bases and J 4 bases, with 16 bases left between them. CDR1 MNHEY and CDR2 SVGEGT come from the germline V gene. CDR3 residues: CASSSRRPHGTEAFF. For the CDR3, the DNA is TGTGCCAGCAGTTCTAGACGGCCCCACGGCACTGAAGCTTTCTTT.

The V call is TRBV4-2, the J call TRBJ2-7, with 10 bases that match TRBD1. The CDR3 loop spans 16 amino acids. Per germline, CDR1 LGHNA and CDR2 YNFKEQ. Losses at the gene ends were 0 bases for V and 2 bases for J; bases not matched to a gene: 4. CDR3 loop: CASSQDVGQGAYEQYF. For the CDR3, the DNA is TGTGCCAGCAGCCAAGATGTCGGACAGGGGGCCTACGAGCAGTACTTC.

This clonotype was observed a handful of times. The chain carries TRBV6-1 and TRBJ1-1; TRBD1 might be the D (5 bases). The CDR3 totals 13 residues. Germline loops: CDR1 MNHNS, CDR2 SASEGT. V was trimmed by 7 bases and J by 0 bases, leaving 9 bases between them. CDR3 nucleotides: TGTGCCAGCAACGGACATCTGAACACTGAAGCTTTCTTT. This encodes CASNGHLNTEAFF.

This chain uses TRBV2 with TRBJ1-2; 10 bases line up with TRBD1. Germline-derived CDR1 and CDR2 are SNHLY and FYNNEI. The CDR3 has 14 amino acids. The J segment lost 8 bases and the V segment lost 5 bases, leaving 8 bases of the junction unmatched. CDR3 bases: TGTGCCAGCAGTCGGGACAGGGGATCGGGGGGCTACACCTTC. Translated: CASSRDRGSGGYTF.

This clonotype turned up a few times. This rearrangement joins TRBV4-2 to TRBJ2-1; TRBD1 might be the D (6 bases). The CDR3 runs 12 residues. Trimming shortened V by 9 bases and J by 6 bases, and 12 bases separated the two germline ends. Per germline, CDR1 LGHNA and CDR2 YNFKEQ. The CDR3 sequence is CASGDTGNEQFF. The DNA for the CDR3 is TGTGCCAGTGGGGACACAGGCAATGAGCAGTTCTTC.

This chain links TRBV7-8 with TRBJ2-2; 7 bases map to TRBD2. V lost 3 bases and J lost 5; bases outside the gene matches: 9. CDR1 SGHVS and CDR2 FQNEAQ come from the germline V gene. This CDR3 spans 16 amino acids. CDR3 bases: TGTGCCAGCAGCTTGGGCGCGGGAGAGGTGACCGGGGAGCTGTTTTTT. Residues: CASSLGAGEVTGELFF.

This clonotype was seen repeatedly, ten times or more. The CDR3 spells CASSRGEADTQYF. The CDR3 coding sequence is TGTGCCAGTTCGAGGGGCGAGGCAGATACGCAGTATTTT. This chain joins TRBV28 and TRBJ2-3, with D perhaps matching TRBD1 or TRBD2 (5 bases each). There are 13 residues in the CDR3. Germline V gene lookup returns CDR1 MDHEN and CDR2 SYDVKM. The V end was cut by 9 bases, the J end by 4 bases, with 14 bases between.

J is TRBJ2-7 and V is TRBV20-1; D might be TRBD1 (5 bases). Germline lookup yields CDR1 DFQATT and CDR2 SNEGSKA (reference sequence). V lost 0 bases and J 6 bases, leaving 15 bases between the germline ends. This CDR3 region has 14 residues. The DNA for the CDR3 is TGCAGTGCTAGAGACATGGAAGGGGTTAGCGAGCAGTACTTC. It codes for CSARDMEGVSEQYF.

The gene calls are TRBV3-1 and TRBJ2-3; the match to TRBD2 covers 8 bases. J was trimmed by 3 bases and V by 6 bases; bases with no gene match: 2. The V gene's germline CDR1 is LGHDT and CDR2 YNNKEL (reference sequence). There are 13 residues in the CDR3. CDR3 nucleotides: TGTGCCAGCAGGGCTAGCGGGACAGATACGCAGTATTTT. It translates to CASRASGTDTQYF.

Of note for this clonotype: A much more abundant neighbour one base away suggests this may be a read error. This chain joins TRBV18 and TRBJ1-4; D remains ambiguous. The CDR3 consists of 15 residues. Germline V lookup: CDR1 KGHSH, CDR2 LQKENI. CDR3 residues: CASSPYWVRGEKLSF. The CDR3 DNA is TGTGCCAGCTCACCCTATTGGGTTCGCGGTGAAAAACTGTCTTTT.

The chain joins TRBV10-3 to TRBJ2-1, with 11 bases that match TRBD2. The junction had 3 bases not matched to a gene; V was cut back by 6 bases and J by 5 bases. Per germline, CDR1 ENHRY and CDR2 SYGVKD. The CDR3 covers 14 residues. The DNA of the CDR3 is TGTGCCATCAGGACTAGCGGGGAAAACAATGAGCAGTTCTTC. Amino acid sequence: CAIRTSGENNEQFF.

In its sample, this clonotype was seen many times. This rearrangement joins TRBV7-8 to TRBJ2-5; tentative D call: TRBD2 (6 bases). The V gene's germline CDR1 is SGHVS and CDR2 FQNEAQ. The CDR3 covers 13 residues. The germline V and J ends were trimmed by 11 bases and 2 bases, with 15 bases remaining between them. The CDR3 sequence: CAGGAVGQETQYF. The CDR3 bases are TGTGCCGGAGGGGCCGTAGGTCAAGAGACCCAGTACTTC.

A few counts support this clonotype. The rearrangement links TRBV28 to TRBJ2-3; D remains ambiguous. This CDR3 contains 13 residues. Trimming removed 7 bases at V and 8 bases at J, with 16 bases between. CDR1 MDHEN and CDR2 SYDVKM come from the germline V gene. CDR3 DNA sequence: TGTGCCAGCACCATTCCAGCGACGAGTACGCAGTATTTT. Amino acids: CASTIPATSTQYF.

This clonotype was detected once. The genes are TRBV11-2 and TRBJ2-2; D not resolved. Germline lookup yields CDR1 SGHAT and CDR2 FQNNGV. The V gene lost 3 bases and the J gene lost 8 bases, with 16 bases spanning the gap. CDR3 length: 15 residues. CDR3 sequence (DNA): TGTGCCAGCAGCTTGGTCACCAACCCGACGGGGGAGCTGTTTTTT. It translates to CASSLVTNPTGELFF.

This clonotype was seen ten or more times. The chain links TRBV5-6 to TRBJ2-7, with 7 bases lining up with TRBD2. The trim removed 3 bases at V and 2 bases at J, leaving 11 bases unmatched. The CDR3 is made up of 16 amino acids. From germline, CDR1 is SGHDT and CDR2 YYEEEE. The CDR3 DNA reads TGTGCCAGCAGCTCGACACGGGGGGTCCTAACCTACGAGCAGTACTTC. Its protein product is CASSSTRGVLTYEQYF.

This clonotype was detected only a few times. The genes are TRBV7-9 and TRBJ1-2; D ambiguous. This CDR3 has 11 amino acids. Germline V lookup: CDR1 SEHNR, CDR2 FQNEAQ (reference sequence). Trimming took off 8 bases at V and 2 bases at J, with 6 bases between the two ends. CDR3 nucleotides: TGTGCCAGCGAGGAGAACTATGGCTACACCTTC. Its translation is CASEENYGYTF.